The rows below give T cell receptor beta chains drawn from one sample of a study of cytomegalovirus exposure and HLA in healthy donors. TCRdb's table, derived via immunoSEQ multiplex PCR, lists solely in-frame clones and lacks some. The sample records under 150,000 clones, 75% to 85% being singletons. The sequencing sample was made of PBMCs. These receptors all come from a woman aged 45-60 years in good health and CMV-seropositive. CDR3s include the opening cysteine and the closing phenylalanine or tryptophan. Each record gives: clone size, V gene, D gene, J gene, CDR3 protein, CDR3 DNA. The D gene is left open where the match is weak. Some rows mark clone size as missing; the rest say once, few, many or name a class of expanded clone.

size: -; V: TRBV19; D: -; J: TRBJ1-4; CDR3: CASTDYFYGGQDEKLFF; DNA: TGTGCCAGTACCGATTATTTTTACGGGGGGCAAGATGAAAAACTGTTTTTT
size: -; V: TRBV30; D: -; J: TRBJ1-1; CDR3: CAWGGQLNTEAFF; DNA: TGTGCCTGGGGCGGACAGCTGAACACTGAAGCTTTCTTT
size: few; V: TRBV18; D: -; J: TRBJ1-1; CDR3: CASSRAGAVNTEAFF; DNA: TGTGCCAGCTCACGCGCAGGGGCGGTGAACACTGAAGCTTTCTTT
size: once; V: TRBV6-1; D: TRBD1; J: TRBJ2-3; CDR3: CASRDRITDTQYF; DNA: TGTGCCAGTCGGGACAGGATCACAGATACGCAGTATTTT
size: -; V: TRBV9; D: -; J: TRBJ2-2; CDR3: CASSVDVTRRELFF; DNA: TGTGCCAGCAGCGTAGATGTCACACGAAGGGAGCTGTTTTTT
size: -; V: TRBV5-4; D: -; J: TRBJ2-5; CDR3: CASSFPGKETQYF; DNA: TGTGCCAGCAGCTTCCCAGGAAAAGAGACCCAGTACTTC
size: -; V: TRBV27; D: TRBD1; J: TRBJ2-2; CDR3: CASSLSGTGVTGELFF; DNA: TGTGCCAGCAGTTTATCTGGGACAGGGGTCACCGGGGAGCTGTTTTTT
size: -; V: TRBV19; D: TRBD1; J: TRBJ1-2; CDR3: CASTLTGQGDSGYTF; DNA: TGTGCCAGTACCCTGACAGGACAGGGGGATTCTGGCTACACCTTC
size: -; V: TRBV19; D: TRBD1; J: TRBJ1-5; CDR3: CASIRTGGSHGNQPQHF; DNA: TGTGCCAGTATCCGGACAGGGGGCTCTCATGGGAATCAGCCCCAGCATTTT
size: -; V: TRBV9; D: TRBD1; J: TRBJ1-4; CDR3: CASSVEQGYEKLFF; DNA: TGTGCCAGCAGCGTAGAACAGGGGTACGAAAAACTGTTTTTT
size: -; V: TRBV7-2; D: TRBD2; J: TRBJ2-2; CDR3: CASSPLGGTSGAGELFF; DNA: TGTGCCAGCAGCCCACTAGGTGGGACTAGCGGGGCCGGGGAGCTGTTTTTT
size: -; V: TRBV11-3; D: TRBD2; J: TRBJ2-2; CDR3: CASSFGGTGELFF; DNA: TGTGCCAGCAGCTTCGGGGGGACCGGGGAGCTGTTTTTT
size: -; V: TRBV5-4; D: -; J: TRBJ1-1; CDR3: CASSPHQDTEAFF; DNA: TGTGCCAGCAGCCCTCATCAGGACACTGAAGCTTTCTTT
size: -; V: TRBV5-1; D: -; J: TRBJ2-1; CDR3: CASSLTLPNNEQFF; DNA: TGCGCCAGCAGCTTGACCCTTCCTAACAATGAGCAGTTCTTC
size: -; V: TRBV27; D: TRBD2; J: TRBJ2-1; CDR3: CASSFIAQREGNEQFF; DNA: TGTGCCAGCAGTTTCATAGCGCAGAGGGAGGGCAATGAGCAGTTCTTC
size: -; V: TRBV2; D: TRBD1; J: TRBJ1-1; CDR3: CASSDTGGYTEAFF; DNA: TGTGCCAGCAGTGATACAGGGGGCTACACTGAAGCTTTCTTT
size: -; V: TRBV5-4; D: -; J: TRBJ2-1; CDR3: CASSLGQGRYNEQFF; DNA: TGTGCCAGCAGCTTGGGGCAGGGGAGATACAATGAGCAGTTCTTC
size: few; V: TRBV19; D: -; J: TRBJ2-5; CDR3: CASKRAVQQETQYF; DNA: TGTGCCAGCAAGAGGGCAGTTCAACAAGAGACCCAGTACTTC
size: few; V: TRBV27; D: TRBD2; J: TRBJ2-5; CDR3: CASNLLAGGPRETQYF; DNA: TGTGCCAGCAATCTACTAGCGGGAGGGCCAAGAGAGACCCAGTACTTC
size: -; V: TRBV6-5; D: -; J: TRBJ1-1; CDR3: CASSYDRGGTEAFF; DNA: TGTGCCAGCAGTTACGATAGGGGGGGGACTGAAGCTTTCTTT
size: -; V: TRBV15; D: TRBD1; J: TRBJ1-2; CDR3: CATSSLGQGDYGYTF; DNA: TGTGCCACCAGCTCTCTTGGACAGGGCGACTATGGCTACACCTTC
size: -; V: TRBV10-3; D: TRBD2; J: TRBJ2-3; CDR3: CAISGRDTDTQYF; DNA: TGTGCCATCAGCGGGAGGGACACAGATACGCAGTATTTT
size: -; V: TRBV7-9; D: -; J: TRBJ2-3; CDR3: CASSLPGFLPDTQYF; DNA: TGTGCCAGCAGCCTCCCGGGATTTCTCCCAGATACGCAGTATTTT
size: -; V: TRBV27; D: -; J: TRBJ1-6; CDR3: CASSPGFNYNSPLHF; DNA: TGTGCCAGCAGTCCGGGATTTAACTATAATTCACCCCTCCACTTT
size: -; V: TRBV12-5; D: TRBD2; J: TRBJ2-1; CDR3: CASGFMTSGSSEEQFF; DNA: TGTGCTAGTGGTTTCATGACTAGCGGGAGTTCTGAGGAGCAGTTCTTC
size: once; V: TRBV6-1; D: TRBD1; J: TRBJ2-1; CDR3: CASSEMWAGQGDEQFF; DNA: TGTGCCAGCAGTGAGATGTGGGCGGGACAGGGCGATGAGCAGTTCTTC
size: few; V: TRBV6-5; D: -; J: TRBJ1-1; CDR3: CASSYLGGEDTEAFF; DNA: TGTGCCAGCAGTTACCTAGGAGGGGAGGACACTGAAGCTTTCTTT
size: -; V: TRBV7-9; D: TRBD1; J: TRBJ2-4; CDR3: CASSPRGQGANIQYF; DNA: TGTGCCAGCAGCCCCCGAGGACAGGGGGCAAACATTCAGTACTTC
size: -; V: TRBV6-1; D: -; J: TRBJ1-5; CDR3: CASSAPAGQPQHF; DNA: TGTGCCAGCAGTGCCCCAGCGGGTCAGCCCCAGCATTTT
size: -; V: TRBV28; D: -; J: TRBJ2-1; CDR3: CASSWGGTSDRQFF; DNA: TGTGCCAGCAGTTGGGGCGGGACCTCTGATCGGCAGTTCTTC
size: once; V: TRBV28; D: -; J: TRBJ2-2; CDR3: CASSLGGSGELFF; DNA: TGTGCCAGCAGTTTAGGGGGGTCCGGGGAGCTGTTTTTT
size: -; V: TRBV11-2; D: -; J: TRBJ1-2; CDR3: CASSLDQDRDRTGGYTF; DNA: TGTGCCAGCAGCTTAGATCAAGATCGAGACCGAACGGGTGGCTACACCTTC
size: -; V: TRBV2; D: -; J: TRBJ2-7; CDR3: CASSVAARYEQYF; DNA: TGTGCCAGCAGTGTTGCAGCGAGGTACGAGCAGTACTTC
size: -; V: TRBV19; D: TRBD2; J: TRBJ2-1; CDR3: CASRRGSQRFSFNEQFF; DNA: TGTGCCAGTAGGCGCGGGAGCCAGAGATTTTCCTTCAATGAGCAGTTCTTC
size: -; V: TRBV7-9; D: -; J: TRBJ2-7; CDR3: CASTQIWGQSHEQYF; DNA: TGTGCCAGCACCCAAATTTGGGGGCAATCCCACGAGCAGTACTTC
size: -; V: TRBV6-6; D: -; J: TRBJ2-1; CDR3: CASSYTGTNEQFF; DNA: TGTGCCAGCAGTTACACAGGGACCAATGAGCAGTTCTTC
size: once; V: TRBV7-3; D: TRBD2; J: TRBJ2-1; CDR3: CASSPLAGSWNEQFF; DNA: TGTGCCAGCAGCCCTCTAGCGGGGTCTTGGAATGAGCAGTTCTTC
size: once; V: TRBV5-1; D: -; J: TRBJ1-2; CDR3: CASSLSRLDGYTF; DNA: TGCGCCAGCAGCTTGTCACGGTTGGATGGCTACACCTTC
size: -; V: TRBV19; D: -; J: TRBJ1-1; CDR3: CASSIFRVGTEAFF; DNA: TGTGCCAGTAGTATCTTCCGGGTCGGCACTGAAGCTTTCTTT
size: -; V: TRBV30; D: -; J: TRBJ2-7; CDR3: CAWSHQTYEQYF; DNA: TGTGCCTGGAGCCACCAGACCTACGAGCAGTACTTC
size: -; V: TRBV2; D: TRBD2; J: TRBJ2-7; CDR3: CASTASGRAGEQYF; DNA: TGTGCCAGCACGGCTAGCGGGAGGGCCGGGGAGCAGTACTTC
size: once; V: TRBV5-8; D: -; J: TRBJ2-5; CDR3: CASSLTSSETQYF; DNA: TGTGCCAGCAGCTTGACTAGCAGCGAGACCCAGTACTTC
size: once; V: TRBV29-1; D: -; J: TRBJ2-1; CDR3: CSVEDPSGWSNEQFF; DNA: TGCAGCGTTGAAGATCCAAGCGGATGGTCCAATGAGCAGTTCTTC
size: -; V: TRBV2; D: -; J: TRBJ1-6; CDR3: CASSADSPYNSPLHF; DNA: TGTGCCAGCAGTGCAGACAGTCCTTATAATTCACCCCTCCACTTT
size: -; V: TRBV28; D: -; J: TRBJ1-6; CDR3: CASTLWGGQLPVGSPLHF; DNA: TGTGCCAGCACCCTCTGGGGGGGGCAGCTCCCGGTAGGGTCACCCCTCCACTTT
size: -; V: TRBV6-5; D: -; J: TRBJ2-7; CDR3: CVSRARPQTYEQYF; DNA: TGTGTCAGCAGAGCCAGGCCCCAAACCTACGAGCAGTACTTC
size: -; V: TRBV6-5; D: TRBD1; J: TRBJ1-1; CDR3: CASMVRGPGTEAFF; DNA: TGTGCCAGCATGGTCAGGGGGCCGGGGACTGAAGCTTTCTTT
size: -; V: TRBV4-2; D: TRBD2; J: TRBJ2-3; CDR3: CASSQEAGEISTDTQYF; DNA: TGTGCCAGCAGCCAAGAAGCGGGAGAGATTTCCACAGATACGCAGTATTTT
size: -; V: TRBV19; D: -; J: TRBJ1-5; CDR3: CASSLQGVDQPQHF; DNA: TGTGCCAGTAGTTTACAGGGAGTGGATCAGCCCCAGCATTTT
size: -; V: TRBV2; D: -; J: TRBJ1-1; CDR3: CASSEASKGTTEAFF; DNA: TGTGCCAGCAGTGAAGCGTCGAAGGGGACAACTGAAGCTTTCTTT
size: -; V: TRBV5-4; D: TRBD2; J: TRBJ2-5; CDR3: CASSPGLAGERSRETQYF; DNA: TGTGCCAGCAGCCCGGGACTAGCGGGAGAAAGAAGTAGGGAGACCCAGTACTTC
size: few; V: TRBV7-2; D: -; J: TRBJ1-1; CDR3: CASSFQGQGTEAFF; DNA: TGTGCCAGCAGCTTTCAGGGGCAGGGCACTGAAGCTTTCTTT